Following are 29 T cell receptor beta chains from one sample sequenced in a study of cytomegalovirus exposure and HLA in healthy donors. The PCR employed 60 Vbeta primers together with 13 Jbeta primers. TCRdb's table, derived via immunoSEQ multiplex PCR, lists solely in-frame clones and lacks some. The sample has around 150,000 clones; approximately 77% are singletons. The material sequenced was PBMCs. Receptors originate from a young man in good health and CMV-seronegative.

This chain connects TRBV6-1 to TRBJ1-2, with D maybe TRBD1 (5 bases). The CDR3 spans 13 residues. V dropped 7 bases and J dropped 8 bases, with 17 bases sitting between them. Per the germline V gene, CDR1 is MNHNS and CDR2 is SASEGT. The CDR3 DNA reads TGTGCCAGCACCGAAGGGAGGGGTCGAGGCTACACCTTC. Protein: CASTEGRGRGYTF.

This clone has only a few counts. This rearrangement joins TRBV27 to TRBJ2-2; 9 bases are a match to TRBD1. Germline V gives CDR1 MNHEY, CDR2 SMNVEV (reference sequence). CDR3 length: 14 residues. The J segment lost 6 bases and the V segment lost 3 bases, leaving 2 bases of the junction unmatched. The CDR3 here is CASSFWTGAGELFF. The DNA of the CDR3 is TGTGCCAGCAGTTTTTGGACAGGGGCCGGGGAGCTGTTTTTT.

In this sample, this clone turned up once. The chain joins TRBV9 to TRBJ2-1, with 13 bases fitting TRBD2. The CDR3 spans 14 residues. The J segment lost 8 bases and the V segment lost 3 bases, leaving 2 bases of the junction unmatched. Per the germline V gene, CDR1 is SGDLS and CDR2 is YYNGEE. DNA for the CDR3: TGTGCCAGCAGCGGGACTAGCGGGAGCGATGAGCAGTTCTTC. This codes for CASSGTSGSDEQFF.

The rearrangement links TRBV5-8 to TRBJ1-4; D gene unclear. With 3 bases removed from V and 10 bases from J, the gap between germline ends came to 13 bases. The CDR3 covers 13 residues. CDR1 is SGHTS, CDR2 YDEGEE, per germline. CDR3 sequence: CASSSKKRGKLFF. For the CDR3, the DNA is TGTGCCAGCAGCTCGAAAAAACGCGGAAAACTGTTTTTT.

The chain joins TRBV15 to TRBJ2-5; TRBD1 matches 8 bases. J was trimmed by 2 bases and V by 4 bases; bases with no gene match: 12. This CDR3 has 17 amino acids. Germline loops: CDR1 LNHNV, CDR2 YYDKDF (reference sequence). The CDR3 DNA reads TGTGCCACCAGCACATTACAGGGGGAAATAGCGCAAGAGACCCAGTACTTC. It specifies CATSTLQGEIAQETQYF.

The V call is TRBV7-2, the J call TRBJ2-1; 11 bases are a match to TRBD2. Per the germline V gene, CDR1 is SGHTA and CDR2 is FQGNSA. Germline trimming cut 6 bases from V and 11 bases from J; bases unmatched to any gene: 12. This CDR3 is built from 15 residues. The DNA for the CDR3 is TGTGCCAGCAGACCACCAGGGCTAGCGGGAGGTAAGCAGTTCTTC. This sequence encodes CASRPPGLAGGKQFF.

This clone has only a few counts. The gene calls are TRBV21-1 and TRBJ2-1; no check of the table's D call, TRBD1, against the DNA was made. TRBV21-1 corresponds to a pseudogene. This CDR3 is 17 amino acids long. The CDR3 nucleotides are TGTGCCAGCAGCAAAAGGGGGGGGGACAGGGGACGGATGGGGCAGTTCTTC. It specifies CASSKRGGDRGRMGQFF.

This chain links TRBV6-5 with TRBJ1-6; tentative D call: TRBD1 (5 bases). Germline lookup yields CDR1 MNHEY and CDR2 SVGAGI. The CDR3 has 14 amino acids. V was cut by 7 bases and J by 6 bases, with 13 bases left in between. CDR3 in DNA: TGTGCCAGCAACCAGGGAGGGAGTAATTCACCCCTCCACTTT. Its translation: CASNQGGSNSPLHF.

This clone was detected once. Other DNA variants within this sample encode the same CDR3. The chain has TRBV9 and TRBJ2-1; unclear D gene. Per germline, CDR1 SGDLS and CDR2 YYNGEE. V lost 4 bases and J 1 base, leaving 9 bases between the germline ends. This CDR3 is built from 14 residues. Written as DNA, the CDR3 is TGTGCCAGCAGCCCAGGTGGGTCCTACAATGAGCAGTTCTTC. It encodes CASSPGGSYNEQFF.

The J gene is TRBJ2-7, the V gene TRBV9; D is possibly TRBD1 (6 bases). Germline values: CDR1 SGDLS, CDR2 YYNGEE. The CDR3 loop spans 14 amino acids. V was shortened by 0 bases and J by 6 bases, with 13 bases between the two germline ends. The DNA of the CDR3 is TGTGCCAGCAGCGTAGGGGACATATGGGGCGAGCAGTACTTC. Translation gives CASSVGDIWGEQYF.

The rearrangement links TRBV6-6 to TRBJ2-5; the match to TRBD1 covers 8 bases. The end of the DNA fits TRBJ2-7 better, so the J call may be wrong. The CDR3 extends over 14 amino acids. Per germline, CDR1 MNHNY and CDR2 SVGAGI (reference sequence). The CDR3 DNA reads as TGTGCCAGCAGTCCACTGGGACAGGACTACGAGCAGTACTTC. Amino acid sequence: CASSPLGQDYEQYF.

The J gene is TRBJ1-2, the V gene TRBV5-6, with D possibly being TRBD1 (5 bases). V lost 0 bases, J lost 6 bases, and 15 bases lay in between. The CDR3 is 15 residues long. The V gene's germline CDR1 is SGHDT and CDR2 YYEEEE. CDR3 sequence: CASSLAWGDSDGYTF. The CDR3 nucleotides read TGTGCCAGCAGCTTGGCGTGGGGGGACTCGGATGGCTACACCTTC. The complete variable domain, with remaining parts taken from reference TRBV5-6 and TRBJ1-2, reads DAGVTQSPTHLIKTRGQQVTLRCSPKSGHDTVSWYQQALGQGPQFIFQYYEEEERQRGNFPDRFSGHQFPNYSSELNVNALLLGDSALYLCASSLAWGDSDGYTFGSGTRLTVV.

The rearrangement joins TRBV2 to TRBJ1-5; possibly TRBD1 for D (5 bases). This CDR3 is built from 13 residues. V shed 8 bases and J shed 4 bases, with 12 bases lying between them. Germline V gives CDR1 SNHLY, CDR2 FYNNEI. CDR3 region: CASQGNLNQPQHF. DNA for the CDR3: TGTGCCAGCCAGGGCAATCTTAATCAGCCCCAGCATTTT.

CDR3 DNA sequence: TGTGCCAGCAGCGTAGATGGGAGGGGGACCGGGGAGCTGTTTTTT. Encoded protein: CASSVDGRGTGELFF. The J gene is TRBJ2-2, the V gene TRBV9; a weak D match, TRBD2 (7 bases). Germline CDR1 SGDLS, CDR2 YYNGEE. The length of the CDR3 is 15 residues. V shed 0 bases and J shed 5 bases, with 11 bases lying between them.

The chain has TRBV5-1 and TRBJ2-4; a weak D match, TRBD2 (5 bases). V lost 3 bases and J 8 bases, leaving 21 bases between the germline ends. The CDR3 contains 16 residues. CDR1 SGHRS and CDR2 YFSETQ come from the germline V gene. The CDR3 coding sequence is TGCGCCAGCAGCTCCACCGGCGGACGGGGTGGTGACATTCAGTACTTC. Its protein product is CASSSTGGRGGDIQYF.

The chain couples TRBV30 to TRBJ1-2; 8 nucleotides line up with TRBD1. The CDR3 extends over 12 amino acids. Germline V lookup: CDR1 GTSNPN, CDR2 SVGIG (reference sequence). V trimming: 5 bases; J trimming: 7 bases; junction bases outside the gene matches: 6. The CDR3 loop is CAWGGQGSGYTF. CDR3 coding DNA: TGTGCCTGGGGCGGACAGGGCAGTGGCTACACCTTC.

The chain carries TRBV6-1 and TRBJ1-1; D remains unclear. Trimming removed 7 bases at V and 1 base at J, with 13 bases between. Germline loops: CDR1 MNHNS, CDR2 SASEGT. The CDR3 has 14 amino acids. CDR3 coding DNA: TGTGCCAGCACCCAGACTGAGGGGAACACTGAAGCTTTCTTT. This gives the protein CASTQTEGNTEAFF.

This rearrangement joins TRBV18 to TRBJ1-6; 7 nucleotides agree with TRBD1. The CDR3 extends over 14 amino acids. V trimming: 6 bases; J trimming: 10 bases; junction bases outside the gene matches: 9. Germline V lookup: CDR1 KGHSH, CDR2 LQKENI. The CDR3 reads CASSGDRVSSPLHF. CDR3 nucleotide sequence: TGTGCCAGCTCGGGTGACAGGGTGAGCTCACCCCTCCACTTT.

The genes are TRBV29-1 and TRBJ2-7, with 8 bases fitting TRBD1. Looked up from germline, CDR1 is SQVTM and CDR2 is ANQGSEA. This CDR3 has 14 amino acids. V gave up 4 bases and J gave up 6 bases; unmatched junction bases: 11. In DNA form, the CDR3 reads TGCAGCGTTGTCCACGGGACAGGTGGGCGCGAGCAGTACTTC. Encoded protein: CSVVHGTGGREQYF.

A few counts support this clone. The chain uses TRBV27 and TRBJ2-5, with a weak D call TRBD1 (5 bases). V lost 0 bases and J 7 bases, leaving 12 bases between the germline ends. The V gene's germline CDR1 is MNHEY and CDR2 SMNVEV (reference sequence). This CDR3 is 14 amino acids long. The DNA for the CDR3 is TGTGCCAGCAGTTTATCCGCAGGGCCGGGGACCCAGTACTTC. Its protein is CASSLSAGPGTQYF.

The sample holds one count of this clone. This chain connects TRBV6-5 to TRBJ1-1; 8 positions agree with TRBD1. The V gene's germline CDR1 is MNHEY and CDR2 SVGAGI. V lost 4 bases to trimming and J lost 4 bases; unmatched junction nucleotides: 8. This CDR3 region has 15 residues. CDR3 nucleotide sequence: TGTGCCAGCAGTTTCCAACAGGGGGGCACCACTGAAGCTTTCTTT. Its translation: CASSFQQGGTTEAFF.

A few counts support this clone. The V and J genes are TRBV7-2 and TRBJ2-2; no clear D. V shed 1 base and J shed 6 bases, with 12 bases lying between them. The CDR3 has 15 amino acids. Germline V gene lookup returns CDR1 SGHTA and CDR2 FQGNSA. The CDR3 sequence: CASSLVPQYAGELFF. The CDR3, as DNA: TGTGCCAGCAGCTTAGTCCCCCAGTATGCCGGGGAGCTGTTTTTT.

V usage is TRBV28 and J usage is TRBJ1-2; D might be TRBD1 (5 bases). V lost 3 bases to trimming and J lost 5 bases, with 10 bases between them. This CDR3 contains 13 residues. Germline CDR1 is MDHEN and CDR2 is SYDVKM. The CDR3 coding sequence is TGTGCCAGCAGTTTGGGGCAGGAGTATGGCTACACCTTC. Its protein product is CASSLGQEYGYTF.

The chain combines TRBV7-2 with TRBJ2-7; 11 bases agree with TRBD2. The CDR3 runs to 15 residues. Germline V gives CDR1 SGHTA, CDR2 FQGNSA. The V and J ends lost 5 bases and 4 bases, in that order; junction bases with no gene match: 7. In DNA, the CDR3 is TGTGCCAGCAGCCCCACTAGCGGGAGACCTTACGAGCAGTACTTC. This translates into CASSPTSGRPYEQYF.

This clone occurred a few times. J is TRBJ1-2 and V is TRBV30, with TRBD1 matching 7 bases. CDR1 is GTSNPN and CDR2 is SVGIG in the germline V gene (reference sequence). V shed 2 bases and J 0 bases; nucleotides not matched to a gene: 6. This CDR3 spans 15 amino acids. The CDR3 is CAWSTQGEANYGYTF. Here the CDR3 DNA reads TGTGCCTGGAGTACGCAGGGGGAGGCTAACTATGGCTACACCTTC.

This clone has just one count. The CDR3 DNA reads TGTGCCAGCAGGGTAGCGGCGTACTCCTACAATGAGCAGTTCTTC. This gives the protein CASRVAAYSYNEQFF. This chain connects TRBV6-1 to TRBJ2-1, with a tentative D call TRBD2 (6 bases). The V end lost 6 bases, the J end lost 0 bases, and 12 bases lay between the germline ends. This CDR3 spans 15 amino acids. The germline V gene has CDR1 MNHNS and CDR2 SASEGT.

This chain uses TRBV19 with TRBJ2-7; TRBD2 matches 13 bases. The V gene's germline CDR1 is LNHDA and CDR2 SQIVND (reference sequence). CDR3 size: 15 residues. Trimming cost V 7 bases and J 4 bases; bases outside gene matches: 7. The CDR3 DNA reads TGTGCCAGTATCCGCCGGACTAGCGGGAGTTACGAGCAGTACTTC. It is translated as CASIRRTSGSYEQYF.

The J gene is TRBJ2-3, the V gene TRBV2; 7 nucleotides agree with TRBD2. The V gene's germline CDR1 is SNHLY and CDR2 FYNNEI. Trimming at V came to 8 bases and at J to 0 bases, leaving 8 bases not matched to a gene. CDR3 length: 15 residues. For the CDR3, the DNA is TGTGCCAGCCGGGGGGTGGCTTTTAGCACAGATACGCAGTATTTT. Encoded protein: CASRGVAFSTDTQYF.

The CDR3, as DNA: TGTGCCAGCAGATACCGGGGACTAGCGGGACTTCGGGGGGATGAGCAGTTCTTC. Residues: CASRYRGLAGLRGDEQFF. V usage is TRBV7-8 and J usage is TRBJ2-1; 13 bases map to TRBD2. From germline, CDR1 is SGHVS and CDR2 FQNEAQ. The CDR3 is 18 amino acids. With V trimmed by 6 bases and J by 8 bases, 16 bases remained unmatched. The entire variable domain, with the rest obtained from reference TRBV7-8 and TRBJ2-1, is as follows: GAGVSQSPRYKVAKRGQDVALRCDPISGHVSLFWYQQALGQGPEFLTYFQNEAQLDKSGLPSDRFFAERPEGSVSTLKIQRTQQEDSAVYLCASRYRGLAGLRGDEQFFGPGTRLTVL.